Listed below are T cell receptor beta chains from one sample, sequenced in a study of shared clonotypes between healthy human individuals. Profiled with immunoSEQ multiplex PCR; TCRdb holds only in-frame clones, not every one. The table shows roughly 2,500,000 clones, with 93% occurring only once. Sequencing input: naive CD4+ T cells from PBMCs. The receptors come from a man in his late teens or twenties in good health. Some clones in this sample may be carry-over from other donors' samples. The CDR3 runs from the conserved cysteine through the conserved F or W. The order of the fields is clone size, D gene, V gene, J gene, CDR3 DNA, CDR3 protein. The D gene is left open where the match is weak. Clone size is not always given. Where it is, it says once, few, many or a class for expanded clones.

.	TRBD1	TRBV6-1	TRBJ1-1	TGTGCCAGCAGTGTACGACAGGGCCGAACTGAAGCTTTCTTT	CASSVRQGRTEAFF
.	.	TRBV9	TRBJ2-7	TGTGCCAGCAGCGTCGGGCATACACCGTCCTACGAGCAGTACTTC	CASSVGHTPSYEQYF
.	.	TRBV28	TRBJ1-1	TGTGCCAGCCCCCAACCGTTGAACACTGAAGCTTTCTTT	CASPQPLNTEAFF
.	.	TRBV28	TRBJ1-5	TGTGCCAGCGCGATCAGGGGAAGCAATCAGCCCCAGCATTTT	CASAIRGSNQPQHF
.	.	TRBV6-1	TRBJ2-1	TGTGCCAGCACCGAACTCGGGGTCTCCTACAATGAGCAGTTCTTC	CASTELGVSYNEQFF
.	TRBD1	TRBV5-5	TRBJ2-7	TGTGCCAGCAGCTCCTCGTACAGGGGAACTGGTTTCTACGAGCAGTACTTC	CASSSSYRGTGFYEQYF
few	TRBD1	TRBV6-1	TRBJ1-1	TGTGCCAGCAGTGCAGGGACAGGGTATCAAGCTTTCTTT	CASSAGTGYQAFF
few	TRBD1	TRBV7-3	TRBJ2-2	TGTGCCAGCAGCCGGACAGGGAACACCGGGGAGCTGTTTTTT	CASSRTGNTGELFF
.	.	TRBV5-1	TRBJ1-2	TGCGCCAGCAGCTTGGCCCGAGCAGAATTTAACTATGGCTACACCTTC	CASSLARAEFNYGYTF
.	TRBD1	TRBV25-1	TRBJ2-3	TGTGCCAGCCGGGACAGTACCACAGATACGCAGTATTTT	CASRDSTTDTQYF
.	TRBD1	TRBV10-3	TRBJ2-7	TGTGCCATCAGTGGTGGACAGGGGGGACACTACGAGCAGTACTTC	CAISGGQGGHYEQYF
.	TRBD1	TRBV28	TRBJ2-3	TGTGCCAGCAGTTCAGCTTCAGGGGGCTTGTATACGCAGTATTTT	CASSSASGGLYTQYF
.	TRBD1	TRBV18	TRBJ1-2	TGTGCCAGCTCACCACTCTCCGTTGACAGGGAGGGGTCCACCTTC	CASSPLSVDREGSTF
.	.	TRBV20-1	TRBJ2-1	TGCAGTTTAAGGGAGAATGAGCAGTTCTTC	CSLRENEQFF
.	TRBD2	TRBV5-4	TRBJ2-7	TGTGCCAGCAGCAGACTTAGCGGGACCGACTACGAGCAGTACTTC	CASSRLSGTDYEQYF
.	TRBD1	TRBV28	TRBJ1-5	TGTGCCAGCAGTAATCGGGACAGGAGAGGCAATCAGCCCCAGCATTTT	CASSNRDRRGNQPQHF
.	TRBD2	TRBV30	TRBJ2-2	TGTGCCTGGAGTCTCGGGACTAGCGGGCAGACCGGGGAGCTGTTTTTT	CAWSLGTSGQTGELFF
.	.	TRBV15	TRBJ2-5	TGTGCCACCAGCAGAGAACAGCTCGTCCAAGAGACCCAGTACTTC	CATSREQLVQETQYF
.	.	TRBV18	TRBJ2-1	TGTGCCAGCTCACCATCACAGGTCCCTGAAGCCGGTGAGCAGTTCTTC	CASSPSQVPEAGEQFF
.	.	TRBV6-1	TRBJ1-1	TGTGCCAGCAGTGATAGACAGAGGATGATGAACACTGAAGCTTTCTTT	CASSDRQRMMNTEAFF
.	.	TRBV16	TRBJ2-5	TGTGCCAGCAGCCAATCTGGAGAGACCCAGTACTTC	CASSQSGETQYF
once	TRBD2	TRBV7-9	TRBJ2-5	TGTGCCAGCAGCTTAGTAGGCGGGAGAGCGGAGACCCAGTACTTC	CASSLVGGRAETQYF
.	TRBD2	TRBV7-2	TRBJ2-7	TGTGCCAGCAGGCTAGGTACTAGCGGAACCTACGAGCAGTACTTC	CASRLGTSGTYEQYF
.	TRBD1	TRBV19	TRBJ1-1	TGTGCCAGTAGCCGGACAGGGGCCGGGGCTGAAGCTTTCTTT	CASSRTGAGAEAFF
.	.	TRBV7-2	TRBJ1-2	TGTGCCAGCAGCTTAACCGGGGATGGCTACACCTTC	CASSLTGDGYTF
.	TRBD1	TRBV6-6	TRBJ1-2	TGTGCCACACGGACAGGGGTAGGGTATGGCTACACCTTC	CATRTGVGYGYTF
.	.	TRBV19	TRBJ1-2	TGTGCCAGTATGTCCCCCGGTAACTATGGCTACACCTTC	CASMSPGNYGYTF
.	.	TRBV29-1	TRBJ1-5	TGCAGCGTGGGGCAGGCCCCAGGCAATCAGCCCCAGCATTTT	CSVGQAPGNQPQHF
.	.	TRBV27	TRBJ2-7	TGTGCCAGCAGTTTAAATTGGGGCCACTCCTACGAGCAGTACTTC	CASSLNWGHSYEQYF
.	.	TRBV4-1	TRBJ1-5	TGCGCCAGCAGCAGCAGCACGGGTCTTGGCAATCAGCCCCAGCATTTT	CASSSSTGLGNQPQHF